This T cell receptor beta chain derives from a study of blood T cell repertoires in COVID-19. The overall study: Acute-phase and convalescent COVID-19 samples originated in the United States, Italy and Spain. The analysed material was cDNA or gDNA that came from T cells, B-cell-depleted T cells, or PBMCs.

With V trimmed by 6 bases and J by 2 bases, 5 bases remained unmatched. The CDR3 covers 14 residues. The germline gives CDR1 ENHRY, CDR2 SYGVKD. Seattle cases were enrolled at active infection and followed longitudinally. Here immunoSEQ multiplex PCR was the method, and the copy in TCRdb shows in-frame clones only, minus some. Here the sample spans tens of thousands of clones, roughly 80% being singletons. The sequence derives from a man older than 75 with COVID-19, enrolled during active disease. Sequenced sample: peripheral blood. The V gene is TRBV10-3, the J gene TRBJ1-1, with 8 bases identical to TRBD1. The CDR3 sequence is CAISQTGENTEAFF. The CDR3 DNA sequence: TGTGCCATCAGCCAGACAGGGGAAAACACTGAAGCTTTCTTT.